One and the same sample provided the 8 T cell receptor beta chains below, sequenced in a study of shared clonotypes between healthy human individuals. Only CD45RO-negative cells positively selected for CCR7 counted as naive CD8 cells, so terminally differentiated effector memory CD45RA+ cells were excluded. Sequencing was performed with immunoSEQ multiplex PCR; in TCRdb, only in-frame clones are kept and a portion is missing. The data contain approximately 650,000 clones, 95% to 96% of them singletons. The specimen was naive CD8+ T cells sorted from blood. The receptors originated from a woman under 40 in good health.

In nucleotides, the CDR3 is TGTGCCAGCAGCGGGCGGTCAAGGCCTGAGCAGTTCTTC. Translating gives CASSGRSRPEQFF. The chain links TRBV9 to TRBJ2-1; no firm D call. V was shortened by 3 bases and J by 9 bases, with 13 bases between the two germline ends. This CDR3 has 13 amino acids. Germline loops: CDR1 SGDLS, CDR2 YYNGEE.

Here the CDR3 reads CASSLRQGNYGYTF. The CDR3 DNA reads TGCGCCAGCAGCCTAAGACAGGGTAACTATGGCTACACCTTC. V usage is TRBV5-1 and J usage is TRBJ1-2, with 7 bases matching TRBD1. CDR3 length: 14 amino acids. J lost 1 base, V lost 4 bases, and 4 bases had no gene match. Looked up from germline, CDR1 is SGHRS and CDR2 is YFSETQ. Together with reference TRBV5-1 and TRBJ1-2, the CDR3 gives the full variable domain: KAGVTQTPRYLIKTRGQQVTLSCSPISGHRSVSWYQQTPGQGLQFLFEYFSETQRNKGNFPGRFSGRQFSNSRSEMNVSTLELGDSALYLCASSLRQGNYGYTFGSGTRLTVV.

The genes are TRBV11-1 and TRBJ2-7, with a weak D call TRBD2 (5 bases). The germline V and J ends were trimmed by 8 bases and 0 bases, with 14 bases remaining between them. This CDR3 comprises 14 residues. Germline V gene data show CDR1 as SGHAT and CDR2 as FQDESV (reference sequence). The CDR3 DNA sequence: TGTGCCAGCGCATCAGCGGAGAGCTCCTACGAGCAGTACTTC. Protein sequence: CASASAESSYEQYF.

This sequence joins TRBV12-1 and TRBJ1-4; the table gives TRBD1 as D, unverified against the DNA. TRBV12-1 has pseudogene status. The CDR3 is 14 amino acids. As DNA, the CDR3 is TGTGCCAGCAGCTTGACAGGGGACTGCGAAAAACTGTTTTTT. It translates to CASSLTGDCEKLFF.

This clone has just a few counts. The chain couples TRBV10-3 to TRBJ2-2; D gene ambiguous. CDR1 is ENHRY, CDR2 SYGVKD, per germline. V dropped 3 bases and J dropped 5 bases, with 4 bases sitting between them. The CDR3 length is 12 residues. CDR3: CAISDPTGELFF. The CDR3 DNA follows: TGTGCCATCAGTGATCCAACCGGGGAGCTGTTTTTT.

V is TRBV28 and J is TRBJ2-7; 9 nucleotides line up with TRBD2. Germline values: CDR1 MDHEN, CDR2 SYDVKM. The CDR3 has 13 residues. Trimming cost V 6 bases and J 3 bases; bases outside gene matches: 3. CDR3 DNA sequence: TGTGCCAGCAGGGCTAGCGGGAACTACGAGCAGTACTTC. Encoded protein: CASRASGNYEQYF. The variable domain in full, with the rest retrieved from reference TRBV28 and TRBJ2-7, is DVKVTQSSRYLVKRTGEKVFLECVQDMDHENMFWYRQDPGLGLRLIYFSYDVKMKEKGDIPEGYSVSREKKERFSLILESASTNQTSMYLCASRASGNYEQYFGPGTRLTVT.

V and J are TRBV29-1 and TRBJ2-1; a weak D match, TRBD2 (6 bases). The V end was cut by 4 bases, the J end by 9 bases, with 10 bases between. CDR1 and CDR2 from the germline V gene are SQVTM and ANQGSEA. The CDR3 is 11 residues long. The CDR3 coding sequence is TGCAGCGTTGGGGGGAGGCTTGAGCAGTTCTTC. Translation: CSVGGRLEQFF.

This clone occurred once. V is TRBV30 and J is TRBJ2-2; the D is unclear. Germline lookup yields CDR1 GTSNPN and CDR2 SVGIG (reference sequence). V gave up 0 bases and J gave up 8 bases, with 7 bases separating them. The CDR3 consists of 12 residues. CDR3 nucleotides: TGTGCCTGGAGTGTCCTGGGGGGGGAGCTGTTTTTT. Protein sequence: CAWSVLGGELFF.